What follows is one T cell receptor delta chain and its context. This entry is derived from a study of gamma-delta T cells after stem cell transplantation. The CDR3 covers 18 residues. The V gene's germline CDR1 is TSWWSYY and CDR2 QGS. V shed 2 bases, J shed 4 bases, and the junction held 11 bases outside the gene matches. TCRdb reprocessed the RT-PCR reads using CATT. The table lists 10,000 to 13,000 delta-chain clones, about 38% of them singletons. Sequencing input: gamma-delta T cells. This sequence originates from a human donor. It is not recorded whose cells these are; they may come from a transplant donor. The rearrangement links TRDV1 to TRDJ2, with TRDD2 identical over 9 bases. In nucleotides, the CDR3 is TGTGCTCTTGGGGAAACCTTCCTACGACCTACTGGGACAGCACAACTCTTCTTT. Translating gives CALGETFLRPTGTAQLFF.